This T cell receptor beta chain was documented in a study of T cells in localized non-small cell lung cancer. Assay: immunoSEQ multiplex PCR; the TCRdb copy retains only in-frame clones and omits some. In the table there are tens of thousands of clones, under 85% of which are singletons. Germline loops: CDR1 MRHNA, CDR2 SNTAGT. Trimming took 0 bases from V and 3 from J, leaving 21 bases between them. The CDR3 consists of 18 residues. The sequence came from a male donor at least 60 years old with stage II squamous cell lung carcinoma. V usage is TRBV6-4 and J usage is TRBJ2-7; D unclear. Sample: peripheral blood, taken before any cancer treatment. The CDR3 coding sequence is TGTGCCAGCAGTGACTCGACATCTTGGTGGCGGTCGAGCTACGAGCAGTACTTC. Its translation: CASSDSTSWWRSSYEQYF.